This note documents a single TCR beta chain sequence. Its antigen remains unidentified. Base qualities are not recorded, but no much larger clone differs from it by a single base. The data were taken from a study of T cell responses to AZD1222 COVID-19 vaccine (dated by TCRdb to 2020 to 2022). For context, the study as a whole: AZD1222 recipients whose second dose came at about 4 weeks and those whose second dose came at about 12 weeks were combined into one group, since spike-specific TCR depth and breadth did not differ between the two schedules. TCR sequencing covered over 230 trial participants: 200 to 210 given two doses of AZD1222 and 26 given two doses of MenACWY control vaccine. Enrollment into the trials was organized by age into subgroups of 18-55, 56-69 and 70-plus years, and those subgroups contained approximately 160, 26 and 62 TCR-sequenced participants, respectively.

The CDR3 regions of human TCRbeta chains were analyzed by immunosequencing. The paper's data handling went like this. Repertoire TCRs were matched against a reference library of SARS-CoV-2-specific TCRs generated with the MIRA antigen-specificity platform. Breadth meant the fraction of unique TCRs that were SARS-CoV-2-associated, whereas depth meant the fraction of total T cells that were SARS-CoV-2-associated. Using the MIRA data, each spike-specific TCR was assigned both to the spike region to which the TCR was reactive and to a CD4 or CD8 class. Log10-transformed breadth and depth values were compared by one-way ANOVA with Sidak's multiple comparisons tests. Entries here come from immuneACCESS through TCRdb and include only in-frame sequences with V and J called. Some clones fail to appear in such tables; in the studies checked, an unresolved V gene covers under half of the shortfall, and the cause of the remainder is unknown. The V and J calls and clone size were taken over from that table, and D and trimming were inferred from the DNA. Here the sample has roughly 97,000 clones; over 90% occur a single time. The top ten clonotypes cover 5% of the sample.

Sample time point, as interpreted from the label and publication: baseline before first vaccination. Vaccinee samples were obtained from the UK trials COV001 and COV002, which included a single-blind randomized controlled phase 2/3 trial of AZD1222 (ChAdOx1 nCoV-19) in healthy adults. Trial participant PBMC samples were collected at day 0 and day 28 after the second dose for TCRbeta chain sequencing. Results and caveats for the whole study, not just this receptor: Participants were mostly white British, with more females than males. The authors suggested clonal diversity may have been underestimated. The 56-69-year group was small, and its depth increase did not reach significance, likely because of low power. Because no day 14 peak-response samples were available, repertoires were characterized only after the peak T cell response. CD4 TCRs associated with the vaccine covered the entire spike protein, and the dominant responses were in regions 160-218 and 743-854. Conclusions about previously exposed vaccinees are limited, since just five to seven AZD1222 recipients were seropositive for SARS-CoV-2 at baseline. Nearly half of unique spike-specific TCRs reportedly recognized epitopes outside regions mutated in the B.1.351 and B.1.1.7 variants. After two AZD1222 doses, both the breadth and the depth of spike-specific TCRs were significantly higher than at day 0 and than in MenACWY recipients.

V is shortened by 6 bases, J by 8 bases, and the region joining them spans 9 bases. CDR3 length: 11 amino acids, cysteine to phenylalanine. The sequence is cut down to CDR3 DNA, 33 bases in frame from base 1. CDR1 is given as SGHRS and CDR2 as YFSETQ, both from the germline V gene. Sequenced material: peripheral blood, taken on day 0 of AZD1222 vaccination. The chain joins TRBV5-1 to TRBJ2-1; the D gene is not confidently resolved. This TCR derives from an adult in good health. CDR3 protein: CASTLGDEQFF. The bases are TGCGCCAGCACCCTGGGCGATGAGCAGTTCTTC.